This T cell receptor beta chain comes out of a study of blood T cells in healthy people across ages. Study findings and constraints: A roughly linear fall in TCR beta diversity per million T cells was seen with increasing age. Because sorting was not performed, PBMCs prevented conclusive naive versus antigen-experienced comparison.

Using a J-beta primer mix together with a sample-barcoded 5' primer, a second PCR was run for roughly 6 to 12 cycles. A single record per CDR3 protein comes from TCRdb applying MiXCR to the 5' RACE reads. Found here are approximately 770,000 distinct CDR3 sequences, 58% of them singletons; the top ten hold about 20%. Only a few counts were recorded for this clonotype. What it binds is not known. The ends were cut back, 6 bases at V and 2 bases at J, with 11 bases in the middle. The V gene's germline CDR1 is SNHLY and CDR2 FYNNEI. The CDR3 is 13 residues long. Healthy individuals of Caucasian origin from Russia, aged about 6 to 100, served as donors.

The material sequenced was blood. This clonotype originated in a man aged 30 to 45 in good health. V and J are TRBV2 and TRBJ2-7; perhaps TRBD2 as D (6 bases). The CDR3 reads CASRSRGPYEQYF. CDR3 coding DNA: TGTGCCAGCAGGTCGCGGGGCCCCTACGAGCAGTACTTC.